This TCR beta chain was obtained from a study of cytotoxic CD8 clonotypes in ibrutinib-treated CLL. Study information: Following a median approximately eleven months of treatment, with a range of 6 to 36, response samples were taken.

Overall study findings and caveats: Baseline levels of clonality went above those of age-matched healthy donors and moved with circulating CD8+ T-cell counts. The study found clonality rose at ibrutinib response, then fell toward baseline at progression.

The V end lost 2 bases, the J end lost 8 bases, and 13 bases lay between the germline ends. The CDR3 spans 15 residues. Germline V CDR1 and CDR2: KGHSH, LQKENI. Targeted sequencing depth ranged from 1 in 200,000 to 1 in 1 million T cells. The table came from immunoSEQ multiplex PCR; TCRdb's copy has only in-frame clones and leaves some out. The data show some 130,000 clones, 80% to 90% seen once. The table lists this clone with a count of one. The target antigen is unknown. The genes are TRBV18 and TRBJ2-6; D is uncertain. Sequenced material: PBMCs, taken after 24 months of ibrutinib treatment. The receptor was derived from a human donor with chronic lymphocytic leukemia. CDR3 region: CASSPDRRHTNVLTF. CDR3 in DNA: TGTGCCAGCTCACCAGACCGACGTCATACCAACGTCCTGACTTTC.